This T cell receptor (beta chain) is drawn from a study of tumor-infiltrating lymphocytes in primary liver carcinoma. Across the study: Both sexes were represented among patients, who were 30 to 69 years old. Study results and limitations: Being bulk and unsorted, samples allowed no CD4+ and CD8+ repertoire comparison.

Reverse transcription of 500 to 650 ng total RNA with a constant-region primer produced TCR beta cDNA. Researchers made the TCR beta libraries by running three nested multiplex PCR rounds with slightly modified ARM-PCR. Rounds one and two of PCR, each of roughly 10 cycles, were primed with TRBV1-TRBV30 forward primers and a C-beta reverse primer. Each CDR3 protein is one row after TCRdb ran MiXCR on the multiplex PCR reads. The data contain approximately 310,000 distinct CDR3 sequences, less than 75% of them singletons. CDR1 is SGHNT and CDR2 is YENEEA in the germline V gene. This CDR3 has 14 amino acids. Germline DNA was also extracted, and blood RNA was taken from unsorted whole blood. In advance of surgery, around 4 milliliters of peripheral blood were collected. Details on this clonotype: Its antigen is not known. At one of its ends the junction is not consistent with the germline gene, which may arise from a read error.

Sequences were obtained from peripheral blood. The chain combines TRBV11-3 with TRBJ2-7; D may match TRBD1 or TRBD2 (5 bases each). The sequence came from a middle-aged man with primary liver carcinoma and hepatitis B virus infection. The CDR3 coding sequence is TGTGCCAGCTGCCCACGGGACGGCTCCTACGGGCAGTACTTC. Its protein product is CASCPRDGSYGQYF. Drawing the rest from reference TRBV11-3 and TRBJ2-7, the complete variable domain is EAGVVQSPRYKIIEKKQPVAFWCNPISGHNTLYWYLQNLGQGPELLIRYENEEAVDDSQLPKDRFSAERLKGVDSTLKIQPAELGDSAVYLCASCPRDGSYGQYFGPGTRLTVT.